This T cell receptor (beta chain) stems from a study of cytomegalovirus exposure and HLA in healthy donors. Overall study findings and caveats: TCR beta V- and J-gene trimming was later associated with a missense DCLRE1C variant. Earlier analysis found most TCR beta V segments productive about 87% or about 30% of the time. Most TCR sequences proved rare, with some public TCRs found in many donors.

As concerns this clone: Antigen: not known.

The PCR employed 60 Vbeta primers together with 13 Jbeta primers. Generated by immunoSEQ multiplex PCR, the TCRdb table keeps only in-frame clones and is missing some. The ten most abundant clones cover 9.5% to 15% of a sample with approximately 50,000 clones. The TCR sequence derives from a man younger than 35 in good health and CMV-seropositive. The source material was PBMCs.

Written as DNA, the CDR3 is TGCAGCGTTGCCCATCACCCCAGGGGGACTAGCGGGAGATGGTACGAGCAGTACTTC. Amino acids: CSVAHHPRGTSGRWYEQYF. The chain combines TRBV29-1 with TRBJ2-7, with 14 bases identical to TRBD2. CDR1 is SQVTM and CDR2 is ANQGSEA in the germline V gene. This CDR3 comprises 19 residues. The V and J ends lost 4 bases and 4 bases, in that order; junction bases with no gene match: 18.